Below, one T cell receptor beta chain is given with its context. Its cognate antigen is unknown. With 6 bases clipped from V and 7 bases from J, the junction kept 6 bases outside the gene matches. Germline V gene sequence: CDR1 KGHSH, CDR2 LQKENI. The CDR3 spans 13 residues. The data are from a study of OX40 agonist ivuxolimab in advanced cancers. In the study overall: An agonistic anti-OX40 (CD134) antibody, ivuxolimab, was used to treat the patients. Points from the study as a whole: Doses of 0.1 to 3.0 mg/kg were accompanied by clonal expansion of CD4+ and CD8+ blood T cells by week 6. Expanded clones tended on average to be more numerous among CD8+ T cells than CD4+.

Clones were sequenced by immunoSEQ multiplex PCR, and TCRdb holds only the in-frame ones, with some missing. The sample has some 80,000 clones; around four fifths are singletons. The cohort excluded patients with autoimmune disease history or systemic immunosuppression. Source: CD4+ or CD8+ T cells sorted from blood, taken in a trial of the OX40 agonist ivuxolimab. The sequence was collected from an adult with an advanced solid tumor such as melanoma, head and neck, liver or kidney cancer. The chain recombines TRBV18 with TRBJ2-1; TRBD1 agrees at 7 bases. CDR3 DNA: TGTGCCAGCTCGGCGACAGGGAATAATGAGCAGTTCTTC. Translating it yields CASSATGNNEQFF.